These 9 T cell receptor beta chains originate from one sample sequenced in a study of T-cell reconstitution after alpha-beta-depleted transplantation in children. Unique molecular identifiers were incorporated during preparation of the TCRbeta library. TCRdb reanalysed the PCR reads using MiXCR and keeps one entry per CDR3 protein. The top ten hold 4.5% to 6% of the sample, which has hundreds of thousands of distinct CDR3 sequences, about an eighth seen once. Sequencing was performed on PBMCs from the stem cell graft donor, taken from the stem cell graft. These receptors were collected from a human donor who donated a stem cell graft to a child with combined immunodeficiency.

The rearrangement links TRBV9 to TRBJ2-4, with D perhaps given as TRBD1 or TRBD2 (5 bases each). V was shortened by 0 bases and J by 1 base, with 17 bases between the two germline ends. The CDR3 runs to 18 residues. Germline V gene data show CDR1 as SGDLS and CDR2 as YYNGEE. The CDR3 region has the DNA TGTGCCAGCAGCGTAGACGAGGGACGGAGAAATGCCAAAAACATTCAGTACTTC. This sequence encodes CASSVDEGRRNAKNIQYF.

This clonotype has just a few counts. The chain joins TRBV6-1 to TRBJ2-3, with D uncertain. Between the trimmed V and J ends, which lost 3 bases and 1 base, there was a span of 17 bases. In germline, CDR1 is MNHNS, CDR2 SASEGT. The CDR3 extends over 17 amino acids. CDR3 sequence (DNA): TGTGCCAGCAGTGATGGTATTAACTGGTTGGGCACAGATACGCAGTATTTT. Amino acid sequence: CASSDGINWLGTDTQYF.

This clonotype occurred many times. The gene calls are TRBV12-3 or TRBV12-4 and TRBJ1-1; no definite D call. With 4 bases removed from V and 2 bases from J, the gap between germline ends came to 14 bases. The CDR3 length is 15 residues. The CDR3 DNA sequence: TGTGCCAGCAGTTATAGCCTCCGGATCAACACTGAAGCTTTCTTT. Amino acid sequence: CASSYSLRINTEAFF.

This clonotype occurred a few times. This rearrangement joins TRBV7-8 to TRBJ2-7; D might be TRBD1 (5 bases). CDR1 is SGHVS and CDR2 is FQNEAQ in the germline V gene. The CDR3 totals 15 residues. V lost 1 base, J lost 2 bases, and 12 bases lay in between. DNA of the CDR3: TGTGCCAGCAGCTTAGTTCGGACAAAGACCTACGAGCAGTACTTC. This encodes CASSLVRTKTYEQYF.

There are a few counts of this clonotype. The chain uses TRBV2 and TRBJ2-7; 7 nucleotides agree with TRBD2. Germline assignment: CDR1 SNHLY and CDR2 FYNNEI. The CDR3 extends over 14 amino acids. Trimming cost V 2 bases and J 2 bases; bases outside gene matches: 3. CDR3 sequence (DNA): TGTGCCAGCAGTGAATCAGGGACTACCTACGAGCAGTACTTC. It specifies CASSESGTTYEQYF.

This clonotype was counted only a few times. The rearrangement joins TRBV15 to TRBJ1-2; a possible D gene is TRBD1 (5 bases). V lost 1 base and J lost 8, with 14 bases in between. The CDR3 spans 14 residues. Germline values: CDR1 LNHNV, CDR2 YYDKDF (reference sequence). The CDR3 loop is CATSRGPGHRGYTF. For the CDR3, the DNA is TGTGCCACCAGCAGAGGCCCTGGACATCGCGGCTACACCTTC.

The sample holds a few counts of this clonotype. This rearrangement joins TRBV12-3 or TRBV12-4 to TRBJ2-7; no definite D call. V lost 4 bases and J 2 bases, leaving 12 bases between the germline ends. This CDR3 has 14 residues. For the CDR3, the DNA is TGTGCCAGCAGTTCTAGGCGAACCCCCTACGAGCAGTACTTC. Protein: CASSSRRTPYEQYF.

CDR3 amino acids: CASSLLDRGQGLQPQHF. The CDR3 DNA sequence: TGTGCCAGCAGCTTGCTCGACAGGGGGCAAGGGCTACAGCCCCAGCATTTT. This rearrangement joins TRBV9 to TRBJ1-5; 10 nucleotides align to TRBD1. From germline, CDR1 is SGDLS and CDR2 YYNGEE. The CDR3 loop spans 17 amino acids. The V segment lost 4 bases and the J segment 7 bases; nucleotides outside the gene matches: 14.

Many counts were recorded for this clonotype. The CDR3 loop is CSARWASGAGELFF. CDR3 bases: TGCAGTGCTAGATGGGCTAGCGGGGCCGGGGAGCTGTTTTTT. V and J are TRBV20-1 and TRBJ2-2; 9 positions agree with TRBD2. V shed 2 bases and J 6 bases; nucleotides not matched to a gene: 4. CDR1 is DFQATT, CDR2 SNEGSKA, per germline (reference sequence). The CDR3 is 14 amino acids.